The TCR beta chain described here comes from a study of blood T cells in healthy people across ages. The germline V gene encodes CDR1 SGHRS and CDR2 YFSETQ. V was cut by 0 bases and J by 7 bases, with 17 bases left in between. CDR3 length equals 16 residues. A sample-barcoded 5' primer and a J-beta primer mix were used in a second PCR of about 6 to 12 cycles. MiXCR was run by TCRdb on the 5' RACE reads, yielding one entry per CDR3 protein. In the table there are 1.5 million to 2 million distinct CDR3 sequences, about two fifths of which are singletons. A remark on this clonotype: As yet, its antigen is unknown.

Study results and caveats: Strong correlation linked observed beta diversity and percent naive T cells.

The chain joins TRBV5-1 to TRBJ2-1, with D unresolved. Sequencing input: blood. This clonotype was sampled from a human donor in good health. The CDR3 DNA follows: TGCGCCAGCAGCTTGGCCGGGTTTTTGGTGGTAAATGAGCAGTTCTTC. Its translation: CASSLAGFLVVNEQFF.